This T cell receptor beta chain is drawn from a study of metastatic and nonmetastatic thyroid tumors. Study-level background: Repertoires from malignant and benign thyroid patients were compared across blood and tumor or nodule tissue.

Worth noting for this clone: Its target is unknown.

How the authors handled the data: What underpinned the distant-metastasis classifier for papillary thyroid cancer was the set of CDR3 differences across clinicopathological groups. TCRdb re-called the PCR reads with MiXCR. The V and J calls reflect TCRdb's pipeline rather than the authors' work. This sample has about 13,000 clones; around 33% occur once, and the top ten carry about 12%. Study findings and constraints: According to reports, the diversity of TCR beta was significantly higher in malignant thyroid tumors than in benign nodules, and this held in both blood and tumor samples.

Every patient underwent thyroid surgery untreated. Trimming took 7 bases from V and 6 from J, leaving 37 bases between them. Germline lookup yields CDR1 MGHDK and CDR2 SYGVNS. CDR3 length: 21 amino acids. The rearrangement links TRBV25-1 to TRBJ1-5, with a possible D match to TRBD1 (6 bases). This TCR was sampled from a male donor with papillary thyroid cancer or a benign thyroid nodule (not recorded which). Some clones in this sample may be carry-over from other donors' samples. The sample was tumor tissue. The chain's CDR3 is CASNYMGGTGGGRFGGQPQHF. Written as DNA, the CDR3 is TGTGCCAGCAACTACATGGGGGGAACCGGGGGCGGAAGATTCGGAGGTCAGCCCCAGCATTTT.